These T cell receptor beta chains were read from a single sample in a study of identical twins. TCRdb used MiXCR to reprocess the 5' RACE reads, holding one entry per CDR3 protein. The data contain some 1,700,000 distinct CDR3 sequences, 32% of them singletons. Sequenced: cord blood. The receptor source for this set is a newborn girl in good health. Each CDR3 is given with its conserved first and last residue. The D gene is left open where the match is weak. Some rows have no size entry. The others give once, few or many, or a class for an expanded clone.

J gene	clone size	D gene	V gene	CDR3 DNA	CDR3 protein
TRBJ1-4	NA	NA	TRBV6-5	TGTGCCAGCAGTTACACTAGACGGGCAACTAATGAAAAACTGTTTTTT	CASSYTRRATNEKLFF
TRBJ1-1	NA	NA	TRBV20-1	TGCAGTGCTAGAGGCAGAGGGGTTGGTGAAGCTTTCTTT	CSARGRGVGEAFF
TRBJ1-5	NA	NA	TRBV7-2	TGTGCCAGCAGCCCGAAGGGGTCGGGCAATCAGCCCCAGCATTTT	CASSPKGSGNQPQHF
TRBJ2-4	few	TRBD1	TRBV29-1	TGCAGCGTTGAAGGGGGTGGGACAGGGAAAAACATTCAGTACTTC	CSVEGGGTGKNIQYF
TRBJ2-7	few	NA	TRBV14	TGTGCCAGCAGCCAAGCGTGGGGCTCCTACAATGAGCAGTACTTC	CASSQAWGSYNEQYF
TRBJ1-6	NA	TRBD1	TRBV11-2	TGTGCCAGCAGCTTATACCCGGACAGGGGGCGTAATTCACCCCTCCACTTT	CASSLYPDRGRNSPLHF
TRBJ1-4	few	TRBD1	TRBV4-1	TGCGCCAGCACCCCCAGGGGGCGGATTGAAAAACTGTTTTTT	CASTPRGRIEKLFF
TRBJ2-1	few	TRBD2	TRBV2	TGTGCCAGCAGTGGAGCGGGAGCGGGCAATGAGCAGTTCTTC	CASSGAGAGNEQFF
TRBJ1-5	NA	NA	TRBV18	TGTGCCAGCTCACCACCTGGGTCTAGCAATCAGCCCCAGCATTTT	CASSPPGSSNQPQHF
TRBJ2-7	NA	TRBD2	TRBV6-1	TGTGCCAGCAGCGATCCCCTAGCGGGGGGGTACTACAATGAGCAGTACTTC	CASSDPLAGGYYNEQYF
TRBJ2-7	NA	TRBD1	TRBV24-1	TGTGCCACTAGCCAAAAGGGACAGGGGGCTAAGCAGTACTTC	CATSQKGQGAKQYF
TRBJ2-3	NA	TRBD1	TRBV10-3	TGTGCCATCGGGGGACAGGGTACCACAGATACGCAGTATTTT	CAIGGQGTTDTQYF
TRBJ2-1	NA	NA	TRBV27	TGTGCCAGCAGAGGCCCTAATGAGCAGTTCTTC	CASRGPNEQFF
TRBJ2-3	NA	NA	TRBV4-1	TGCGCCAGCAGCCAGACTGACCTAGGGGCAGATACGCAGTATTTT	CASSQTDLGADTQYF
TRBJ2-7	NA	NA	TRBV7-9	TGTGCCAGCAGCTTAAGCGCAGGGCCATACAATGAGCAGTACTTC	CASSLSAGPYNEQYF